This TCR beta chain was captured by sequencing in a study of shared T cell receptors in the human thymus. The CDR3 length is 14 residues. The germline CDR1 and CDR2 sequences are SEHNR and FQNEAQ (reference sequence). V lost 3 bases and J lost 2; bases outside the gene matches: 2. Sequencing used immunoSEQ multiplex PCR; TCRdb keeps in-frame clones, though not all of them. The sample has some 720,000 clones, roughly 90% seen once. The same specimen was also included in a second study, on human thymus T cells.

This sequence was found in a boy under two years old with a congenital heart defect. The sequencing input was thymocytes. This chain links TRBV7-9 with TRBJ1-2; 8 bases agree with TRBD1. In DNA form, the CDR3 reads TGTGCCAGCAGCTTTGGACAGGGCAACTATGGCTACACCTTC. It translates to CASSFGQGNYGYTF. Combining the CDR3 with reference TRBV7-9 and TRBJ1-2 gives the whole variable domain DTGVSQNPRHKITKRGQNVTFRCDPISEHNRLYWYRQTLGQGPEFLTYFQNEAQLEKSRLLSDRFSAERPKGSFSTLEIQRTEQGDSAMYLCASSFGQGNYGYTFGSGTRLTVV.